This T cell receptor (beta chain) was captured in a study of T-cell reconstitution after alpha-beta-depleted transplantation in children. Unique molecular identifiers featured in how the TCRbeta library was prepared. MiXCR was run by TCRdb on the PCR reads, yielding one entry per CDR3 protein. The data hold about 500,000 distinct CDR3 sequences, with about 30% observed a single time. Per the germline V gene, CDR1 is DFQATT and CDR2 is SNEGSKA (reference sequence). The CDR3 totals 17 residues. V was pared by 3 bases and J by 0 bases, with 18 bases between. The sample here was PBMCs from the stem cell graft donor, taken from the stem cell graft. The genes are TRBV20-1 and TRBJ1-3, with D possibly matching TRBD1 (5 bases). The source is a human donor who donated a stem cell graft to a child with aplastic anemia. The CDR3 DNA follows: TGCAGTGCTAGGGACCCCGGGGACCGGAGCTCTGGAAACACCATATATTTT. It is translated as CSARDPGDRSSGNTIYF.